Described below is a single T cell receptor beta chain sequence and its context. The CDR3 spans 14 residues. The V gene's germline CDR1 is LNHDA and CDR2 SQIVND (reference sequence). Trimming removed 5 bases from V and 2 bases from J, with 10 bases in between. Only in-frame clones appear in the TCRdb table, and some are missing; sequencing was by immunoSEQ multiplex PCR. Of 200,000 to 250,000 clones listed, around 83% are singletons. These data originate in a study of blood T cell repertoires in COVID-19. The chain is built from TRBV19 and TRBJ1-3; D unclear. Sequenced sample: peripheral blood. The clonotype comes from a woman under 30 with acute or convalescent COVID-19. Here the CDR3 reads CASSSGFAGNTIYF. The CDR3 nucleotides are TGTGCCAGTAGTTCGGGTTTCGCTGGAAACACCATATATTTT.